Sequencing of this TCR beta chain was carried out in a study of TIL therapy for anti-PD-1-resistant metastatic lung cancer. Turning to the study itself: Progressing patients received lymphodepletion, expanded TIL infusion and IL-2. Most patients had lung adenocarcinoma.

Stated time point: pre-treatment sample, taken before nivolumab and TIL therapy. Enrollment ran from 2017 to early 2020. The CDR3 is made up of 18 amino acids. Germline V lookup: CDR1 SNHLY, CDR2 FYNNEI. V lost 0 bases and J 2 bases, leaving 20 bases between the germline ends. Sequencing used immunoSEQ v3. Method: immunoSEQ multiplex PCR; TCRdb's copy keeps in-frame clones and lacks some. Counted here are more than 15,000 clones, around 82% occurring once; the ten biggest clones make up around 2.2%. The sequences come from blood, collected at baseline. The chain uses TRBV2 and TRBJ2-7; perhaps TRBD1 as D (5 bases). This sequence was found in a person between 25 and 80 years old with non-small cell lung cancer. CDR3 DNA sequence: TGTGCCAGCAGTGAAGCGCTGGGGCAGCCCTATATTCCCTACGAGCAGTACTTC. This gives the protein CASSEALGQPYIPYEQYF. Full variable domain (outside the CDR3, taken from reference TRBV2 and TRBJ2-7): EPEVTQTPSHQVTQMGQEVILRCVPISNHLYFYWYRQILGQKVEFLVSFYNNEISEKSEIFDDQFSVERPDGSNFTLKIRSTKLEDSAMYFCASSEALGQPYIPYEQYFGPGTRLTVT.